This T cell receptor beta chain comes out of a study of cytomegalovirus exposure and HLA in healthy donors. Of note for this clone: Its antigen is unknown.

The PCR made use of 60 Vbeta and 13 Jbeta primers. Using immunoSEQ multiplex PCR, the repertoire was profiled, and TCRdb retains in-frame clones only, with some absent. The data contain 100,000 to 150,000 clones, 65% to 80% of them singletons. Study observations and caveats: An Asian-associated ancestry cluster reportedly showed fewer N-insertions than the roughly 700-donor mean in a later analysis. It was assumed in the presence/absence analyses that sequencing depth was roughly uniform across donors.

Specimen: PBMCs. The TCR comes from a woman between 40 and 55 years old in good health and CMV-seronegative.

CDR3 residues: CASSVPGQGSSEQYF. The DNA for the CDR3 is TGTGCCAGCAGCGTTCCGGGACAGGGGTCAAGCGAGCAGTACTTC. The chain has TRBV13 and TRBJ2-7; 10 nucleotides align to TRBD1. The trim removed 5 bases at V and 6 bases at J, leaving 10 bases unmatched. This CDR3 is built from 15 residues. CDR1 and CDR2 (germline): PRHDT, FYEKMQ (reference sequence). The full variable domain, with the rest looked up from reference TRBV13 and TRBJ2-7, is AAGVIQSPRHLIKEKRETATLKCYPIPRHDTVYWYQQGPGQDPQFLISFYEKMQSDKGSIPDRFSAQQFSDYHSELNMSSLELGDSALYFCASSVPGQGSSEQYFGPGTRLTVT.